Listed here is a single T cell receptor (beta chain). Germline CDR1 SGHKS, CDR2 YYEKEE (reference sequence). The CDR3 spans 13 residues. Trimming pared 0 bases from V and 15 bases from J, leaving 16 bases between. The entry originates in a study of blood T cell repertoires in COVID-19. Assay: immunoSEQ multiplex PCR; the TCRdb copy retains only in-frame clones and omits some. The sample records about 190,000 clones, around 80% being singletons. This rearrangement joins TRBV5-5 to TRBJ2-4; a possible D gene is TRBD1 (6 bases). Sequences were obtained from peripheral blood. The TCR originated in a woman of 80 years or more with active or convalescent COVID-19. The CDR3 DNA reads as TGTGCCAGCAGCTTGGTTGTGGGGGCGCTTCTGTACTTC. The encoded protein is CASSLVVGALLYF.